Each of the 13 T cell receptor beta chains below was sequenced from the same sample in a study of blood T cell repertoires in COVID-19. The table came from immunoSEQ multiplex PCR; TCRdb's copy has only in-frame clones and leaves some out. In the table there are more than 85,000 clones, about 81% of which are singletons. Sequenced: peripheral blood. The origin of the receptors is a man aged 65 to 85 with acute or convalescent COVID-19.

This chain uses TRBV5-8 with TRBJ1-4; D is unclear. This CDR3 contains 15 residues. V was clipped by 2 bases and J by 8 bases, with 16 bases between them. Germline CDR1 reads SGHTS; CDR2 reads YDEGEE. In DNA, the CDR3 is TGTGCCAGCAGCTTCCCTGGAAACTCGGGAGAAAAACTGTTTTTT. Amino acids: CASSFPGNSGEKLFF.

Here the CDR3 DNA reads TGTGCCAGCAGCGCGGGACAGGGAGCTAATTCACCCCTCCACTTT. Protein: CASSAGQGANSPLHF. The rearrangement uses TRBV9 and TRBJ1-6; TRBD1 aligns across 9 bases. This CDR3 spans 15 amino acids. The J segment lost 6 bases and the V segment lost 3 bases, leaving 4 bases of the junction unmatched. Germline V CDR1 and CDR2: SGDLS, YYNGEE.

CDR3 sequence (DNA): TGTGCCTGGAGTGTTGATCTATCTTCGGATGAAAAACTGTTTTTT. As protein: CAWSVDLSSDEKLFF. The gene calls are TRBV30 and TRBJ1-4; D remains ambiguous. The V and J ends lost 0 bases and 6 bases respectively, with 14 bases between them. The CDR3 sequence is 15 residues long. Germline-derived CDR1 and CDR2 are GTSNPN and SVGIG (reference sequence). The complete variable domain, with remaining parts taken from reference TRBV30 and TRBJ1-4, reads SQTIHQWPATLVQPVGSPLSLECTVEGTSNPNLYWYRQAAGRGLQLLFYSVGIGQISSEVPQNLSASRPQDRQFILSSKKLLLSDSGFYLCAWSVDLSSDEKLFFGSGTQLSVL.

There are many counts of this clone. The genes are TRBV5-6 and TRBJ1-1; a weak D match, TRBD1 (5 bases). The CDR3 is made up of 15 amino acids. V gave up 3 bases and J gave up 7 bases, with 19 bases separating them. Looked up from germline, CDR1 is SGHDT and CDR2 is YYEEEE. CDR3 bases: TGTGCCAGCAGCTCCCTTGGCAGGGCGGTCAATGAAGCTTTCTTT. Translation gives CASSSLGRAVNEAFF.

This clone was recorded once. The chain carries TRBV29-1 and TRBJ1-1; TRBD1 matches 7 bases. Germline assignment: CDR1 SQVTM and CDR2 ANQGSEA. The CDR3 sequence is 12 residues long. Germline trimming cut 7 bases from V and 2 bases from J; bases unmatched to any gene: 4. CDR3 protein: CSAQGGNTEAFF. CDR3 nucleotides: TGCAGCGCTCAGGGGGGCAACACTGAAGCTTTCTTT.

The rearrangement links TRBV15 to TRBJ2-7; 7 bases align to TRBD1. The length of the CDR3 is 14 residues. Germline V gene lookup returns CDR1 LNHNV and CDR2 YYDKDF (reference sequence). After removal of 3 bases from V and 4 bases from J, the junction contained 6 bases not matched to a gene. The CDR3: CATSSQGVGYEQYF. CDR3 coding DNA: TGTGCCACCAGCAGCCAGGGGGTTGGATACGAGCAGTACTTC.

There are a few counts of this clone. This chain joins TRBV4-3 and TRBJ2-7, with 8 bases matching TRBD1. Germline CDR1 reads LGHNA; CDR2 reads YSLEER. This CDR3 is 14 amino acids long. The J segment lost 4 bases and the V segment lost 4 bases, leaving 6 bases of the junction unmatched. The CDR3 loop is CASSRGTGDYEQYF. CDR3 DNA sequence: TGCGCCAGCAGCCGCGGGACAGGTGATTACGAGCAGTACTTC.

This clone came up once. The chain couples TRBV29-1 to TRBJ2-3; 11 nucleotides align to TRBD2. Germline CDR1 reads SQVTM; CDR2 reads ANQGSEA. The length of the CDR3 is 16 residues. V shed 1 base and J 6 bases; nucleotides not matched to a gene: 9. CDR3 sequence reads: CSVEGLAGGSSDTQYF. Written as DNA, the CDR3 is TGCAGCGTTGAAGGGCTAGCGGGGGGCTCGTCGGATACGCAGTATTTT.

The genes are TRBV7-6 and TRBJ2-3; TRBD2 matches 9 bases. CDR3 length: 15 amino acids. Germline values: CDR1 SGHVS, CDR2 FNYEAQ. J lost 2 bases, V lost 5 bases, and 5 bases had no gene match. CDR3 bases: TGTGCCAGCAGCACCCTAGCGGGGTTCACAGATACGCAGTATTTT. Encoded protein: CASSTLAGFTDTQYF.

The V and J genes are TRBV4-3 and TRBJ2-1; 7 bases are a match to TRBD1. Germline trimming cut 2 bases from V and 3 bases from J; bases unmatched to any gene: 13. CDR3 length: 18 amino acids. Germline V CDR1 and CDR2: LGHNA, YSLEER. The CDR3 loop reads CASSQPTGAPHNYNEQFF. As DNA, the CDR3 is TGCGCCAGCAGCCAACCTACAGGGGCCCCTCATAACTACAATGAGCAGTTCTTC.

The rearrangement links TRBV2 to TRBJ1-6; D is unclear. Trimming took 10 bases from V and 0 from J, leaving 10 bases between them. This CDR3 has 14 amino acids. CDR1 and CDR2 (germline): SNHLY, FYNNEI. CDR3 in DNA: TGTGCCACCCAAACGAGCTCCTATAATTCACCCCTCCACTTT. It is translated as CATQTSSYNSPLHF.

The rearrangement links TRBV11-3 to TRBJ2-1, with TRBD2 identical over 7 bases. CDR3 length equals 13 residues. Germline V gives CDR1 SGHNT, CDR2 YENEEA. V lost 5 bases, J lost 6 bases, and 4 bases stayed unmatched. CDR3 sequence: CASSGAGSNEQFF. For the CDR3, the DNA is TGTGCCAGCAGCGGAGCGGGGAGCAATGAGCAGTTCTTC.

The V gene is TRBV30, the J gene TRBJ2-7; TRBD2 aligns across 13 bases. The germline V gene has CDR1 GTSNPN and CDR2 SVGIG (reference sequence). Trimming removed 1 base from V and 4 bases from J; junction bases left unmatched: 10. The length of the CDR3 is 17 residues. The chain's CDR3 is CAWSARTSGSMRYEQYF. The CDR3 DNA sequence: TGTGCCTGGAGTGCGAGGACTAGCGGGAGTATGAGGTACGAGCAGTACTTC.